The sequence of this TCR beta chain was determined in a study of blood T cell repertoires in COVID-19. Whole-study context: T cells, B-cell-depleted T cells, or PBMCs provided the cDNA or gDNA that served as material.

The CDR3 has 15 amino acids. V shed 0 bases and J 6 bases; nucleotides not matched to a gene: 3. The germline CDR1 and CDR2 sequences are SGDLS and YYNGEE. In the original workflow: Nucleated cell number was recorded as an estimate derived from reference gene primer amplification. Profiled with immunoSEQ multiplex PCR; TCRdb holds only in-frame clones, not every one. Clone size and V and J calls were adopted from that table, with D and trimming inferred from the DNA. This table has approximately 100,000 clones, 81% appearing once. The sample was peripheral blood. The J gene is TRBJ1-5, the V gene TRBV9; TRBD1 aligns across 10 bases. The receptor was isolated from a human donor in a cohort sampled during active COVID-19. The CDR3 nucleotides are TGTGCCAGCAGCGTAGAGGGGGACAGGGGTCAGCCCCAGCATTTT. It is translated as CASSVEGDRGQPQHF.